Below, one T cell receptor (beta chain) is given with its context. At least ten counts were recorded for this clonotype. Its antigen remains unidentified. Base qualities were left out, and no much larger clone turns up one base away. The data originate from a study of response to subunit inactivated influenza vaccine listed by TCRdb under 2018. For context, the study as a whole: Deep quantitative profiling of the T cell receptor repertoire was used in the study to follow responses to a trivalent subunit inactivated influenza vaccine. Here is what the overall study found, with its caveats: The authors suggested that each seasonal influenza vaccination may recruit only a limited number of new T cells.

The library came from RT-PCR. These reads were obtained on an Illumina HiSeq 2500. TCRdb cleaned the public reads at Q25 with fastp, built clones with MiXCR and kept in-frame beta chains. Entries that share a CDR3 protein sequence are merged under the most common genes and DNA. The sample table shows about 650,000 distinct CDR3 sequences, and about 15% are seen once. The ten largest clones represent 11% of the sample. Relative to germline, V is 3 bases shorter and J is 3 bases shorter, with 6 bases between their ends. Via the germline V gene, CDR1 is SNHLY and CDR2 FYNNEI. The CDR3 holds 13 amino acids from the cysteine to the phenylalanine. Only CDR3 DNA remains: 39 bases, in frame from the first base.

The clonotype was recovered from a man aged 45 to 65 who received an inactivated influenza vaccine. Donor details come from another sample of the same person, matched by shared clones. The source material was PBMCs from blood, sampled 11 to 12 days after vaccination. The rearranged segments are TRBV2 and TRBJ1-5; the D gene cannot be named for sure. The CDR3 protein is CASSDELNQPQHF. The DNA is as follows: TGTGCCAGCAGTGACGAACTCAATCAGCCCCAGCATTTT.